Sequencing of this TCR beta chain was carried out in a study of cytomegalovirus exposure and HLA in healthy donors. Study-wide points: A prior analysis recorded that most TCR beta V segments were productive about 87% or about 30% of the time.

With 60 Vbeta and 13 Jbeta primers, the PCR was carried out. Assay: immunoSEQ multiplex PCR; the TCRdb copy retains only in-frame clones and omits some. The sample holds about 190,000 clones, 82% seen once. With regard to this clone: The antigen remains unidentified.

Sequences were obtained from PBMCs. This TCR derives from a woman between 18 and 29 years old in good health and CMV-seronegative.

CDR3 sequence (DNA): TGTGCCAGCAGCAAAGGGGGACAGACTAACACTGAAGCTTTCTTT. Translated, it gives CASSKGGQTNTEAFF. The rearrangement links TRBV21-1 to TRBJ1-1; TRBD1 is the table's D call, not checked against the DNA. TRBV21-1 counts as a pseudogene. The length of the CDR3 is 15 residues.